What follows are 26 T cell receptor beta chains derived from one specimen sequenced in a study of beta chain features in type 1 diabetes. Expressed TCRB transcripts were sequenced because the entire RNA isolate underwent reverse transcription. Libraries were prepared by immunoSEQ multiplex PCR; TCRdb keeps only in-frame clonotypes and omits some of them. Here the sample spans roughly 170,000 clones, about 12% being singletons. The sequencing input was central memory CD4+ T cells from blood. These receptors were collected from a woman younger than 35 in good health.

This clone was found a few times. V gene TRBV7-2 combines with J gene TRBJ2-1; TRBD2 matches at 11 bases. Germline trimming cut 4 bases from V and 12 bases from J; bases unmatched to any gene: 11. The V gene's germline CDR1 is SGHTA and CDR2 FQGNSA. The CDR3 loop spans 15 amino acids. CDR3 coding DNA: TGTGCCAGCAGCTCGACTAGCGGGACGGGCCAAGGGCAGTTCTTC. Its protein product is CASSSTSGTGQGQFF.

This rearrangement joins TRBV11-2 to TRBJ2-1, with 7 bases fitting TRBD2. Looked up from germline, CDR1 is SGHAT and CDR2 is FQNNGV. The CDR3 extends over 15 amino acids. The J segment lost 8 bases and the V segment lost 4 bases, leaving 11 bases of the junction unmatched. The CDR3 protein is CASSSMGSSGDEQFF. The CDR3 DNA reads as TGTGCCAGCAGCTCGATGGGGTCTAGCGGCGATGAGCAGTTCTTC.

The chain employs TRBV29-1 and TRBJ2-7; unclear D gene. The V gene's germline CDR1 is SQVTM and CDR2 ANQGSEA. The V end lost 5 bases, the J end lost 1 base, and 12 bases lay between the germline ends. This CDR3 has 13 residues. As DNA, the CDR3 is TGCAGCGTTTCCCCCTCAGGTTCCTACGAGCAGTACTTC. It is translated as CSVSPSGSYEQYF.

This clone was recorded only once. The CDR3 bases are TGTGCCAGCTCACCAGGTTTGGGGGGTAGCAATCAGCCCCAGCATTTT. Protein: CASSPGLGGSNQPQHF. The chain recombines TRBV18 with TRBJ1-5; TRBD1 is a possible D gene (5 bases). This CDR3 has 16 amino acids. Per the germline V gene, CDR1 is KGHSH and CDR2 is LQKENI. Trimming took 2 bases from V and 0 from J, leaving 11 bases between them. The entire variable domain, with the rest obtained from reference TRBV18 and TRBJ1-5, is as follows: NAGVMQNPRHLVRRRGQEARLRCSPMKGHSHVYWYRQLPEEGLKFMVYLQKENIIDESGMPKERFSAEFPKEGPSILRIQQVVRGDSAAYFCASSPGLGGSNQPQHFGDGTRLSIL.

There are a few counts of this clone. The genes are TRBV28 and TRBJ1-1; D is perhaps TRBD1 (5 bases). Germline-derived CDR1 and CDR2 are MDHEN and SYDVKM. The CDR3 spans 14 residues. Trimming took off 3 bases at V and 6 bases at J, with 14 bases between the two ends. The CDR3 coding sequence is TGTGCCAGCAGTTTCAACCAGGGTGGGGCTGAAGCTTTCTTT. It encodes CASSFNQGGAEAFF.

This clone was picked up a small number of times. The rearrangement uses TRBV7-2 and TRBJ2-5, with D perhaps matching TRBD2 (5 bases). V lost 6 bases, J lost 2 bases, and 10 bases lay in between. Germline CDR1 reads SGHTA; CDR2 reads FQGNSA. There are 13 residues in the CDR3. For the CDR3, the DNA is TGTGCCAGCAGTTCTAGCCCACAAGAGACCCAGTACTTC. As protein: CASSSSPQETQYF.

V usage is TRBV11-1 and J usage is TRBJ2-2, with D tentatively TRBD2 (5 bases). The CDR3 length is 13 residues. Trimming removed 4 bases from V and 8 bases from J, with 11 bases in between. Per the germline V gene, CDR1 is SGHAT and CDR2 is FQDESV (reference sequence). This chain's CDR3 is CASSSNGGGELFF. For the CDR3, the DNA is TGTGCCAGCAGCTCGAACGGAGGAGGGGAGCTGTTTTTT.

This clone was counted at least ten times. The J gene is TRBJ2-7, the V gene TRBV11-2; 7 bases are shared with TRBD2. This CDR3 is built from 17 residues. Trimming removed 2 bases from V and 4 bases from J; junction bases left unmatched: 14. CDR1 is SGHAT and CDR2 is FQNNGV in the germline V gene. CDR3 protein: CASSLSGREQRPYEQYF. The CDR3, as DNA: TGTGCCAGCAGCTTAAGCGGGCGGGAGCAACGACCTTACGAGCAGTACTTC.

The V and J genes are TRBV29-1 and TRBJ2-7; 7 bases are shared with TRBD1. Germline V lookup: CDR1 SQVTM, CDR2 ANQGSEA. Trimming cost V 4 bases and J 3 bases; bases outside gene matches: 9. This CDR3 is built from 14 residues. The CDR3 nucleotides are TGCAGCGTTGCTCGACAGGGAAATTTCTACGAGCAGTACTTC. It encodes CSVARQGNFYEQYF.

This clone was seen a few times. J is TRBJ2-2 and V is TRBV7-9; possible D gene TRBD2, 5 bases. V dropped 6 bases and J dropped 3 bases, with 8 bases sitting between them. This CDR3 comprises 13 residues. Looked up from germline, CDR1 is SEHNR and CDR2 is FQNEAQ (reference sequence). The CDR3 reads CASRGLYTGELFF. As DNA, the CDR3 is TGTGCCAGCAGAGGACTGTACACCGGGGAGCTGTTTTTT.

This chain uses TRBV5-6 with TRBJ2-2; 7 nucleotides agree with TRBD1. Germline CDR1 and CDR2: SGHDT and YYEEEE. The CDR3 has 12 amino acids. J lost 5 bases, V lost 8 bases, and 3 bases had no gene match. The CDR3 nucleotides read TGTGCCAGTTACAGGGGTACCGGGGAGCTGTTTTTT. Its translation is CASYRGTGELFF.

The V gene is TRBV30, the J gene TRBJ1-1, with TRBD1 as a possible D gene (5 bases). The length of the CDR3 is 13 residues. Germline assignment: CDR1 GTSNPN and CDR2 SVGIG (reference sequence). The V end was cut by 0 bases, the J end by 3 bases, with 8 bases between. The CDR3 sequence: CAWSVGEDTEAFF. CDR3 nucleotides: TGTGCCTGGAGTGTGGGGGAGGACACTGAAGCTTTCTTT.

The rearrangement links TRBV28 to TRBJ2-3; 10 bases align to TRBD1. The V gene end was trimmed by 4 bases and the J gene end by 3 bases; junction bases not matched to a gene: 4. This CDR3 region has 15 residues. The germline gives CDR1 MDHEN, CDR2 SYDVKM. CDR3 DNA sequence: TGTGCCAGCAGTTCCTGGACAGGGGGGACAGATACGCAGTATTTT. Protein: CASSSWTGGTDTQYF.

This clone was seen a handful of times. The chain has TRBV28 and TRBJ2-7, with TRBD2 matching over 9 bases. This CDR3 comprises 15 residues. Germline trimming cut 3 bases from V and 2 bases from J; bases unmatched to any gene: 5. The germline CDR1 and CDR2 sequences are MDHEN and SYDVKM. CDR3 sequence reads: CASSFTASGAYEQYF. CDR3 in DNA: TGTGCCAGCAGTTTTACGGCTAGCGGGGCCTACGAGCAGTACTTC. Together with reference TRBV28 and TRBJ2-7, the CDR3 gives the full variable domain: DVKVTQSSRYLVKRTGEKVFLECVQDMDHENMFWYRQDPGLGLRLIYFSYDVKMKEKGDIPEGYSVSREKKERFSLILESASTNQTSMYLCASSFTASGAYEQYFGPGTRLTVT.

Here the CDR3 reads CASSEATGGHEQFF. CDR3 bases: TGTGCCAGCAGTGAAGCGACAGGGGGGCATGAGCAGTTCTTC. The chain uses TRBV2 and TRBJ2-1; TRBD1 matches 9 bases. The CDR3 contains 14 residues. Germline CDR1 reads SNHLY; CDR2 reads FYNNEI. Trimming removed 0 bases from V and 8 bases from J; junction bases left unmatched: 2.

This clone was counted only a few times. The chain combines TRBV14 with TRBJ2-5, with TRBD1 matching over 8 bases. This CDR3 has 15 amino acids. The J segment lost 4 bases and the V segment lost 5 bases, leaving 9 bases of the junction unmatched. Looked up from germline, CDR1 is SGHDN and CDR2 is FVKESK. The CDR3 protein is CASSGQQGVRETQYF. CDR3 in DNA: TGTGCCAGCAGCGGACAACAGGGGGTTCGAGAGACCCAGTACTTC.

The chain's CDR3 is CASSLTGDGQPQHF. The CDR3 bases are TGTGCCAGCAGCTTGACAGGTGATGGTCAGCCCCAGCATTTT. The chain employs TRBV7-9 and TRBJ1-5; D might be TRBD1 (6 bases). CDR1 and CDR2 (germline): SEHNR, FQNEAQ (reference sequence). Trimming removed 3 bases from V and 6 bases from J, with 12 bases in between. The CDR3 is 14 amino acids.

This clone was recorded a few times. V usage is TRBV28 and J usage is TRBJ2-5; D gene uncertain. CDR3 length equals 14 residues. The V gene's germline CDR1 is MDHEN and CDR2 SYDVKM. V lost 6 bases to trimming and J lost 5 bases, with 16 bases between them. CDR3 in DNA: TGTGCCAGCAGCCGAAACCAAGCCCCGGAGACCCAGTACTTC. This translates into CASSRNQAPETQYF.

J is TRBJ1-1 and V is TRBV4-3; possible D gene TRBD1, 5 bases. CDR1 is LGHNA and CDR2 is YSLEER in the germline V gene. Trimming shortened V by 1 base and J by 4 bases, and 16 bases separated the two germline ends. CDR3 length: 16 residues. This CDR3 reads CASSQVNMGLVTEAFF. CDR3 DNA: TGCGCCAGCAGCCAAGTGAATATGGGGCTTGTCACTGAAGCTTTCTTT.

This chain links TRBV29-1 with TRBJ2-5; D uncertain. Trimming removed 6 bases at V and 1 base at J, with 9 bases between. In germline, CDR1 is SQVTM, CDR2 ANQGSEA. The CDR3 consists of 12 residues. This CDR3 reads CSVAHLQETQYF. The CDR3 nucleotides read TGCAGCGTGGCACATCTCCAAGAGACCCAGTACTTC.

This clone was observed a few times. V gene TRBV18 combines with J gene TRBJ1-5, with D maybe TRBD1 (6 bases). Germline V gives CDR1 KGHSH, CDR2 LQKENI. The CDR3 is made up of 15 amino acids. The V gene lost 5 bases and the J gene lost 0 bases, with 11 bases spanning the gap. This CDR3 reads CASSRNRASNQPQHF. DNA of the CDR3: TGTGCCAGCTCAAGAAACAGGGCTAGCAATCAGCCCCAGCATTTT.

The chain carries TRBV7-2 and TRBJ1-1, with unresolved D. The length of the CDR3 is 13 residues. Trimming pared 6 bases from V and 1 base from J, leaving 9 bases between. CDR1 is SGHTA, CDR2 FQGNSA, per germline. CDR3 loop: CASSTTPNTEAFF. DNA for the CDR3: TGTGCCAGCAGTACAACCCCGAACACTGAAGCTTTCTTT.

J is TRBJ1-5 and V is TRBV30; a possible D gene is TRBD1 (5 bases). The CDR3 is 13 residues long. Germline V gives CDR1 GTSNPN, CDR2 SVGIG (reference sequence). Trimming pared 0 bases from V and 6 bases from J, leaving 9 bases between. The CDR3 DNA sequence: TGTGCCTGGAGTGTAGGGGCAGGTCAGCCCCAGCATTTT. It codes for CAWSVGAGQPQHF.

This clone occurred a few times. V and J are TRBV11-2 and TRBJ2-2, with 10 bases that match TRBD2. The length of the CDR3 is 17 residues. Germline V gene lookup returns CDR1 SGHAT and CDR2 FQNNGV. The V and J ends lost 3 bases and 4 bases, in that order; junction bases with no gene match: 8. The CDR3 is CASSFRLAGASTGELFF. The CDR3 DNA follows: TGTGCCAGCAGCTTTAGGCTAGCGGGAGCCAGCACCGGGGAGCTGTTTTTT.

The V and J genes are TRBV7-9 and TRBJ2-5; 13 bases agree with TRBD2. Unmatched junction bases numbered 7, after V lost 5 bases and J lost 4 bases. CDR1 and CDR2 (germline): SEHNR, FQNEAQ (reference sequence). CDR3 size: 16 residues. Written as DNA, the CDR3 is TGTGCCAGCAGCCCCGGACTAGCGGGAGTAAGAGAGACCCAGTACTTC. It codes for CASSPGLAGVRETQYF. The whole variable domain, filled in from reference TRBV7-9 and TRBJ2-5, reads DTGVSQNPRHKITKRGQNVTFRCDPISEHNRLYWYRQTLGQGPEFLTYFQNEAQLEKSRLLSDRFSAERPKGSFSTLEIQRTEQGDSAMYLCASSPGLAGVRETQYFGPGTRLLVL.

This clone has only a few counts. The gene calls are TRBV15 and TRBJ1-1, with a possible D match to TRBD1 (5 bases). V gave up 4 bases and J gave up 1 base, with 7 bases separating them. In germline, CDR1 is LNHNV, CDR2 YYDKDF (reference sequence). The CDR3 is made up of 13 amino acids. The CDR3 coding sequence is TGTGCCACCAGCATCAGGGCGAACACTGAAGCTTTCTTT. The encoded protein is CATSIRANTEAFF.